This TCR beta chain was observed in a study of identical twins (TCRdb year 2016). With respect to the entire study: The study deep-sequenced TCR alpha and beta repertoires from monozygotic twins, unrelated adults of various ages and cord blood to test whether fetal clonotypes persist. To rule out contamination, replicate twin experiments were performed at different times with different library preparation protocols.

Overall study results and their limits: Compared with coincidental sharing between unrelated individuals, an excess of low generation-probability sequences was observed among out-of-frame TCR alpha sequences shared between twins. In monozygotic twins, recombination models systematically underestimated out-of-frame TCR alpha sharing, but the models matched the sharing seen between unrelated individuals. Conclusions relied on cross-sectional statistical analysis, since the same donors could not be followed over many years. Fewer insertions were carried by abundant cord blood beta clonotypes; a weaker similar trend was observed in young adult naive repertoires, while no such trend was observed in memory repertoires. A weaker excess of twin sharing was found in beta out-of-frame sequences because the signal-to-noise ratio was lowered by fewer shared sequences. Invariant T cells such as MAIT and iNKT could partly confound zero-insertion analyses, though diverse VJ usage argued against this for most clonotypes.

The table lists this clonotype with a few counts. The clone's antigen remains unknown. No qualities accompany the bases; no much larger clone lies one base away. Based on the germline V gene, the CDR1 and CDR2 sequences are SGHTA and FQGNSA. The V and J ends are trimmed by 7 bases and 0 bases, leaving 15 bases between them. The cysteine opens and the phenylalanine closes a CDR3 of 15 amino acids. The retained sequence is limited to the CDR3, 45 bases, with the frame set at the first base. The library was produced with 5' RACE. Sequencing used an Illumina HiSeq 2000. Template switching added a universal primer binding site, and the final cDNA carried a unique molecular identifier that allowed TCR cDNA molecules to be counted accurately. First-strand cDNA for TCR alpha and beta chains was synthesized from specific primers in the conserved constant-segment region. To control for contamination, every cDNA library carried two barcodes: a SMART-Mk sample barcode plus Illumina barcodes. TruSeq adapter sequences and Illumina sample barcodes were added in two successive PCR steps. The Illumina HiSeq platform was used with custom primers to sequence TCR alpha and beta cDNA libraries. On the authors' methods: MiGEC was used to process raw reads and extract unique molecular identifiers, and MiXCR was used to find CDR3 positions. For each individual, recombination models were inferred using an EM algorithm with the repgenHMM and IGoR tools. Shared clonotypes were analyzed with the tcR package in R, and sharing was normalized by the product of cloneset sizes. To study raw recombination free of thymic and clonal selection effects, out-of-frame nonproductive sequences were analyzed. Using fastp trimming at Q25 and MiXCR clonotype assembly, TCRdb reanalyzed the public sequencing data and kept in-frame beta chains. Rows matching on CDR3 protein sequence are summarized as one entry with the most common DNA and genes. TCRdb, rather than the study authors, made the V and J calls. This sample lists roughly 250,000 distinct CDR3 sequences; 7% to 8.5% were detected once. Roughly 5% of the sample lies in the top ten.

All donors were healthy Caucasians. Three pairs of female monozygotic twins, all aged about 18 to 29 years, were included in the twin cohort. Positive isolation kits from Invitrogen were used to isolate CD4+ and CD8+ T cell populations. The sample was also reused in another study, on yellow fever vaccine responses in identical twins. The second investigation adds: According to the authors, in identical twins the way T cells responded to vaccination appeared partly convergent and partly personalized. In the study, vaccine-responding T cell clones were precisely tracked in identical twins.

The V gene is TRBV7-2 and the J gene is TRBJ2-5; the D region is possibly TRBD1 or TRBD2, each matching across 5 bases. Material for sequencing was CD8+ T cells sorted from blood. The TCR was taken from a woman in her late teens or twenties in good health. The CDR3 region: CASKDRWGYQETQYF. The base sequence is TGTGCCAGCAAAGATAGGTGGGGGTACCAAGAGACCCAGTACTTC. Full variable domain (CDR3 extended with the reference TRBV7-2 and TRBJ2-5 proteins): GAGVSQSPSNKVTEKGKDVELRCDPISGHTALYWYRQSLGQGLEFLIYFQGNSAPDKSGLPSDRFSAERTGGSVSTLTIQRTQQEDSAVYLCASKDRWGYQETQYFGPGTRLLVL.